The rows below give T cell receptor beta chains drawn from one sample of a study of yellow fever vaccine responses in identical twins. Using its own MiXCR run on the RT-PCR reads, TCRdb lists one record per CDR3 protein. Seen here are some 15,000 distinct CDR3 sequences, around 84% observed once, and the top ten hold around 0.64%. The specimen comprised T cells from blood (PBMCs), unsorted or a sorted subset (not recorded which), sampled before or after yellow fever vaccination (not recorded which). Receptors originate from a woman aged 18-29 years who received the yellow fever vaccine. Each CDR3 is given with its conserved first and last residue.

v_call | cdr3_aa
TRBV25-1 | CASSEPDRMNTEAFF
TRBV18 | CASSPPTTVPNQPQHF
TRBV7-8 | CASSSPGGQETQYF
TRBV11-3 | CASSLGRGQYF
TRBV5-6 | CASSFTGEAFF
TRBV5-1 | CASSLTSGQETQYF
TRBV6-1 | CASSPGTDNQPQHF
TRBV2 | CASIRLRDTPEVQYF
TRBV2 | CASTGSLNQPQHF
TRBV2 | CASSGWGRNTEAFF
TRBV12-3/TRBV12-4 | CASSLVDRDDNEQFF
TRBV15 | CATSREQRVSGNTIYF
TRBV13 | CASGETQYF
TRBV2 | CASSEEQATYEQYF
TRBV18 | CASSPPGQTQYF
TRBV7-9 | CASTPNGYSPLHF
TRBV10-3 | CANQTASYNEQFF
TRBV11-3 | CASSQTSGRVYEQYF
TRBV4-2 | CASSPRVAGMLTDTQYF
TRBV14 | CASSQTSRDETQYF
TRBV20-1 | CSARNDREYNSPLHF
TRBV10-3 | CAIGADQPQHF
TRBV21-1 | CASSKGTVDTEAFF
TRBV11-1 | CASSPKGSQPQHF
TRBV7-7 | CASSLGDSPPETQYF
TRBV11-2 | CASSLWAGPYNEQFF
TRBV10-1 | CASSKGVGQPQHF
TRBV15 | CATSKKLGGSSYNEQFF
TRBV27 | CASRQTSGIQYF
TRBV9 | CASSVERGSYGYTF
TRBV3-1 | CASSLSDRLNTGELFF
TRBV24-1 | CATSHRDRGEQYF
TRBV12-3/TRBV12-4 | CASSPSLSSYEQYF
TRBV28 | CASSLTGTGVRNEQFF
TRBV7-2 | CASSSRGESQPQHF
TRBV11-1 | CASSLIQGRTDTQYF
TRBV11-1 | CASSEGAGELFF
TRBV9 | CASSAHSEDTQYF
TRBV29-1 | CSVDINTDTQYF
TRBV20-1 | CSAASGAQETQYF
TRBV11-2 | CASSLDRGAVTDTQYF
TRBV18 | CASSPLPSGRPNTGELFF
TRBV19 | CASTSPGLAKNIQYF
TRBV11-1 | CATAYTSTDTQYF
TRBV23-1 | CASSPSGAGGFYGYTF
TRBV11-2 | CASRRTGRDQPQHF
TRBV19 | CASSTAGGGRQPQHF
TRBV7-1 | CASSSEDREGASNQPQHF
TRBV7-2 | CASSLVRGNTGELFF
TRBV11-1 | CASSHPRQGPYNEQFF
TRBV4-1 | CASSQEAGNKNIQYF
TRBV14 | CASSQSRGLSEKLFF
TRBV7-6 | CASSLGTAYGYTF